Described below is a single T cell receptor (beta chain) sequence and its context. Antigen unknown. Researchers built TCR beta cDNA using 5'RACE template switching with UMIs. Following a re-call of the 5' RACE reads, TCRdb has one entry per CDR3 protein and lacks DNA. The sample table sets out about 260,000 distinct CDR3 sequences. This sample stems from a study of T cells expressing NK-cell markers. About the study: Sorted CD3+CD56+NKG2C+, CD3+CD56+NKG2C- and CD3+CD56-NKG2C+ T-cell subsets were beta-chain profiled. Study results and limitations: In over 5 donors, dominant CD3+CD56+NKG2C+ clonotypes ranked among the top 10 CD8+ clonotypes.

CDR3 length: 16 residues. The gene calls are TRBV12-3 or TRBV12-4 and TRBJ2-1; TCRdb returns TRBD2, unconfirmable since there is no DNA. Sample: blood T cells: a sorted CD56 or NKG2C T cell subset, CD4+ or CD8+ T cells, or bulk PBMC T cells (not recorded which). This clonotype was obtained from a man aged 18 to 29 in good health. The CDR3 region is CASSPPLAALPNEQFF.